This T cell receptor (beta chain) emerged from a study of cytomegalovirus exposure and HLA in healthy donors. PCR involved 60 Vbeta and 13 Jbeta primers. Repertoires were generated with immunoSEQ multiplex PCR, while TCRdb's copy carries only in-frame clones and drops some. The sample contains around 150,000 clones, approximately 80% of which appear only once. The V segment lost 7 bases and the J segment 2 bases; nucleotides outside the gene matches: 3. There are 14 residues in the CDR3. Germline V gene sequence: CDR1 LNHDA, CDR2 SQIVND (reference sequence). Sequencing input: PBMCs. V gene TRBV19 combines with J gene TRBJ1-3, with 9 positions matching TRBD1. The receptor was derived from a man aged 18 to 30 in good health and CMV-seropositive. The CDR3 region is CASIRTGAGNTIYF. The CDR3 DNA sequence: TGTGCCAGTATCCGGACAGGGGCTGGAAACACCATATATTTT.